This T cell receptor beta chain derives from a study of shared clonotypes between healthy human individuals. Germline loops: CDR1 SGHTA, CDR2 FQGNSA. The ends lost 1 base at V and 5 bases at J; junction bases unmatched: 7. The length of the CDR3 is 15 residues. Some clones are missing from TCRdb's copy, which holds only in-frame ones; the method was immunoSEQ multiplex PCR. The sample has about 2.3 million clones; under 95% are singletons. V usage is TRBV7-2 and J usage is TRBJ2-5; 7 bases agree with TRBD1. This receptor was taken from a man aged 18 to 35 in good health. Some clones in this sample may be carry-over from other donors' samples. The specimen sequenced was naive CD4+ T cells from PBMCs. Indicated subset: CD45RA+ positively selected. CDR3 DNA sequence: TGTGCCAGCAGCTTAGGCCAGGGGGTCGTGGAGACCCAGTACTTC. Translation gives CASSLGQGVVETQYF.